Below are 22 T cell receptor beta chains sequenced from a single sample in a study of cytomegalovirus exposure and HLA in healthy donors. A multiplex PCR was run with 60 Vbeta primers and 13 Jbeta primers. Assay used: immunoSEQ multiplex PCR; TCRdb lists only in-frame clones, some missing. In the table there are over 100,000 clones, about four fifths of which are singletons. Sequencing input: PBMCs. The receptors originated from a young man in good health and CMV-seropositive.

V is TRBV5-3 and J is TRBJ2-7, with a possible D match to TRBD2 (6 bases). TRBV5-3 is an ORF for which the function is uncertain. This CDR3 contains 16 residues. The V and J ends lost 4 bases and 3 bases respectively, with 20 bases between them. CDR3 amino acids: CARSKTGLLGVYEQYF. The CDR3 DNA reads TGTGCCAGAAGCAAAACGGGACTGCTGGGAGTCTACGAGCAGTACTTC.

The chain employs TRBV11-2 and TRBJ2-5, with TRBD2 matching over 11 bases. This CDR3 comprises 14 residues. The trim removed 5 bases at V and 3 bases at J, leaving 2 bases unmatched. Looked up from germline, CDR1 is SGHAT and CDR2 is FQNNGV. CDR3 DNA sequence: TGTGCCAGCAGCCTGGGACTAGCGGAAGAGACCCAGTACTTC. Translation gives CASSLGLAEETQYF.

The chain is built from TRBV7-6 and TRBJ2-5, with 11 bases lining up with TRBD2. This CDR3 is built from 17 residues. J lost 2 bases, V lost 1 base, and 6 bases had no gene match. Per germline, CDR1 SGHVS and CDR2 FNYEAQ. The CDR3: CASSLDPGTSGQETQYF. DNA for the CDR3: TGTGCCAGCAGCTTAGACCCCGGGACTAGCGGACAAGAGACCCAGTACTTC.

About this clone itself: An end of the junction differs from the germline gene, which may be a read error. The rearrangement joins TRBV18 to TRBJ1-2; a weak D match, TRBD1 (5 bases). This CDR3 has 12 amino acids. Looked up from germline, CDR1 is KGHSH and CDR2 is LQKENI. This CDR3 reads CASSPPRQPISF. DNA for the CDR3: TGTGCCAGCTCACCCCCCAGACAGCCGATCTCCTTC. Using reference TRBV18 and TRBJ1-2 for the parts outside the CDR3, the full variable domain is NAGVMQNPRHLVRRRGQEARLRCSPMKGHSHVYWYRQLPEEGLKFMVYLQKENIIDESGMPKERFSAEFPKEGPSILRIQQVVRGDSAAYFCASSPPRQPISFGSGTRLTVV.

The CDR3 DNA reads as TGTGCCAGCAGCTACCGGGACAGGGGTATCTCTGGAAACACCATATATTTT. Translation: CASSYRDRGISGNTIYF. V gene TRBV7-9 combines with J gene TRBJ1-3, with 10 nucleotides matching TRBD1. This CDR3 spans 17 amino acids. After removal of 4 bases from V and 0 bases from J, the junction contained 6 bases not matched to a gene. CDR1 is SEHNR, CDR2 FQNEAQ, per germline (reference sequence). Full variable domain (outside the CDR3, taken from reference TRBV7-9 and TRBJ1-3): DTGVSQNPRHKITKRGQNVTFRCDPISEHNRLYWYRQTLGQGPEFLTYFQNEAQLEKSRLLSDRFSAERPKGSFSTLEIQRTEQGDSAMYLCASSYRDRGISGNTIYFGEGSWLTVV.

This chain connects TRBV6-1 to TRBJ1-1; the D is unclear. CDR1 and CDR2 (germline): MNHNS, SASEGT. The CDR3 loop spans 14 amino acids. Trimming removed 7 bases at V and 1 base at J, with 13 bases between. The CDR3 here is CASTGVGGNTEAFF. The CDR3 DNA reads TGTGCCAGCACCGGGGTGGGTGGGAACACTGAAGCTTTCTTT.

The chain links TRBV7-2 to TRBJ1-4, with D perhaps TRBD1 (5 bases). The germline V and J ends were trimmed by 1 base and 7 bases, with 13 bases remaining between them. The V gene's germline CDR1 is SGHTA and CDR2 FQGNSA. The CDR3 extends over 15 amino acids. DNA of the CDR3: TGTGCCAGCAGCTTAGATAGGTGGGGGGGTGAAAAACTGTTTTTT. Amino acid sequence: CASSLDRWGGEKLFF.

The CDR3 reads CASSARTSGRAYNEQFF. CDR3 coding DNA: TGTGCCAGCAGCGCACGGACTAGCGGGAGGGCCTACAATGAGCAGTTCTTC. V is TRBV9 and J is TRBJ2-1; 15 bases match TRBD2. Trimming removed 3 bases from V and 2 bases from J; junction bases left unmatched: 3. The CDR3 consists of 17 residues. Germline V lookup: CDR1 SGDLS, CDR2 YYNGEE. Supplemented by reference TRBV9 and TRBJ2-1, the full variable domain reads DSGVTQTPKHLITATGQRVTLRCSPRSGDLSVYWYQQSLDQGLQFLIQYYNGEERAKGNILERFSAQQFPDLHSELNLSSLELGDSALYFCASSARTSGRAYNEQFFGPGTRLTVL.

V gene TRBV5-6 combines with J gene TRBJ2-5; D call uncertain. There are 14 residues in the CDR3. V lost 0 bases to trimming and J lost 4 bases, with 10 bases between them. Germline V gene lookup returns CDR1 SGHDT and CDR2 YYEEEE. The CDR3 region is CASSLVGRSETQYF. CDR3 DNA: TGTGCCAGCAGCTTGGTTGGCCGCTCAGAGACCCAGTACTTC.

CDR3 DNA: TGTGCCAGCTCACCGGGGGGGACATATGGCTACACCTTC. It yields the protein CASSPGGTYGYTF. The chain joins TRBV6-5 to TRBJ1-2; tentatively, D is TRBD1 (6 bases). The CDR3 runs to 13 residues. Trimming took 8 bases from V and 5 from J, leaving 15 bases between them. Looked up from germline, CDR1 is MNHEY and CDR2 is SVGAGI.

This rearrangement joins TRBV4-1 to TRBJ2-7; 7 bases align to TRBD1. Germline-derived CDR1 and CDR2 are MGHRA and YSYEKL. J lost 7 bases, V lost 5 bases, and 8 bases had no gene match. The CDR3 sequence is 13 residues long. CDR3 DNA sequence: TGCGCCAGCAGCAGGGGGCCAAGGGAAGAGCAGTACGTC. The encoded protein is CASSRGPREEQYV.

J is TRBJ1-6 and V is TRBV4-2, with D unclear. The CDR3 is 13 amino acids. V lost 0 bases, J lost 10 bases, and 7 bases lay in between. Germline V lookup: CDR1 LGHNA, CDR2 YNFKEQ. The CDR3 DNA reads TGTGCCAGCAGCCAAGACGACTGGTCACCCCTCCACTTT. Protein sequence: CASSQDDWSPLHF.

This clone has just one count. The chain is built from TRBV7-9 and TRBJ1-2; TRBD1 is a possible D gene (6 bases). Germline V gives CDR1 SEHNR, CDR2 FQNEAQ (reference sequence). This CDR3 is built from 14 residues. The V end lost 5 bases, the J end lost 0 bases, and 10 bases lay between the germline ends. CDR3 in amino acids: CASSPGQTNYGYTF. The CDR3 DNA reads as TGTGCCAGCAGCCCCGGACAGACTAACTATGGCTACACCTTC.

The gene calls are TRBV27 and TRBJ2-1; TRBD2 agrees at 9 bases. The CDR3 is made up of 14 amino acids. With V trimmed by 3 bases and J by 7 bases, 4 bases remained unmatched. Germline lookup yields CDR1 MNHEY and CDR2 SMNVEV (reference sequence). Written as DNA, the CDR3 is TGTGCCAGCAGTTTTAGTCTAGCGGGAAATGAGCAGTTCTTC. It codes for CASSFSLAGNEQFF.

This clone was observed a single time. The chain links TRBV7-9 to TRBJ1-2; D perhaps matches TRBD1 (6 bases). The length of the CDR3 is 15 residues. V shed 5 bases and J shed 2 bases, with 15 bases lying between them. Per the germline V gene, CDR1 is SEHNR and CDR2 is FQNEAQ (reference sequence). Written as DNA, the CDR3 is TGTGCCAGCAGCCGAGGGGGACTACTGAACTATGGCTACACCTTC. This sequence encodes CASSRGGLLNYGYTF.

This clone was recorded only once. The CDR3 reads CASRQGAAYEQYF. CDR3 nucleotide sequence: TGTGCCAGCCGACAGGGGGCGGCTTACGAGCAGTACTTC. The V call is TRBV5-4, the J call TRBJ2-7, with 10 bases that match TRBD1. The CDR3 has 13 amino acids. V was clipped by 7 bases and J by 4 bases; unmatched bases: 5. Germline CDR1 reads SGHNT; CDR2 reads YYREEE (reference sequence).

This clone has a single count. The rearrangement joins TRBV10-3 to TRBJ2-7, with TRBD1 identical over 8 bases. The CDR3 has 14 residues. Germline V lookup: CDR1 ENHRY, CDR2 SYGVKD. V lost 0 bases to trimming and J lost 6 bases; unmatched junction nucleotides: 4. The CDR3 spells CAISESAGQGEQYV. The CDR3 nucleotides are TGTGCCATCAGTGAGTCGGCAGGACAGGGCGAGCAGTACGTC.

The rearrangement uses TRBV5-1 and TRBJ1-2, with a tentative D call TRBD1 (6 bases). CDR3 size: 14 residues. V was shortened by 2 bases and J by 1 base, with 9 bases between the two germline ends. Germline loops: CDR1 SGHRS, CDR2 YFSETQ. CDR3 nucleotide sequence: TGCGCCAGCAGCTTCCAACAGGGTAACTATGGCTACACCTTC. Protein: CASSFQQGNYGYTF.

The chain employs TRBV5-6 and TRBJ1-1; D ambiguous. Trimming removed 4 bases from V and 0 bases from J, with 7 bases in between. Per the germline V gene, CDR1 is SGHDT and CDR2 is YYEEEE. The CDR3 totals 13 residues. The CDR3 region is CASSAVMNTEAFF. CDR3 coding DNA: TGTGCCAGCAGCGCAGTCATGAACACTGAAGCTTTCTTT.

The rearrangement links TRBV28 to TRBJ2-7; D is possibly TRBD1 (6 bases). Germline V gene data show CDR1 as MDHEN and CDR2 as SYDVKM. CDR3 length: 16 residues. Trimming took 3 bases from V and 2 from J, leaving 17 bases between them. The CDR3 DNA sequence: TGTGCCAGCAGTTTGAGAGGATGGGACATAACCTACGAGCAGTACGTC. Its translation is CASSLRGWDITYEQYV.

This chain's CDR3 is CASSLYFDTGELFF. CDR3 DNA sequence: TGTGCCAGCAGTTTATATTTCGACACCGGGGAGCTGTTTTTT. This chain joins TRBV27 and TRBJ2-2, with D unresolved. V lost 1 base and J 3 bases, leaving 6 bases between the germline ends. CDR1 and CDR2 from the germline V gene are MNHEY and SMNVEV (reference sequence). This CDR3 is 14 amino acids long.

This sequence joins TRBV5-1 and TRBJ1-5; 7 bases line up with TRBD1. After removal of 2 bases from V and 5 bases from J, the junction contained 1 base not matched to a gene. In germline, CDR1 is SGHRS, CDR2 YFSETQ. This CDR3 region has 13 residues. As DNA, the CDR3 is TGCGCCAGCAGCTTTACAGGGGATCAGCCCCAGCATTTT. Translated, it gives CASSFTGDQPQHF.